This T cell receptor beta chain was recorded in a study of blood T cell repertoires in COVID-19. Study-level information: The cDNA or gDNA used as material had been derived from T cells, B-cell-depleted T cells, or PBMCs.

CDR1 is MNHNY and CDR2 is SVGAGI in the germline V gene (reference sequence). The CDR3 is 16 amino acids. The V segment lost 6 bases and the J segment 0 bases; nucleotides outside the gene matches: 7. In the original analysis: It was from reference gene primer amplification that nucleated cell counts were estimated. Profiling relied on immunoSEQ multiplex PCR, and the TCRdb table lists in-frame clones only, not all of them. For V, J and clone size, that table is used; D and trimming come from the DNA. There are under 300,000 clones in the sample; roughly 86% occur only once, and under 4.5% lies in the top ten.

The chain has TRBV6-6 and TRBJ1-3; 8 bases are shared with TRBD1. Sequencing was done on a sample of peripheral blood. The clonotype originates from a man between 45 and 60 years old with acute or convalescent COVID-19. The CDR3 sequence: CASSRQGADSGNTIYF. The CDR3 DNA reads as TGTGCCAGCAGCCGCCAGGGGGCGGACTCTGGAAACACCATATATTTT.